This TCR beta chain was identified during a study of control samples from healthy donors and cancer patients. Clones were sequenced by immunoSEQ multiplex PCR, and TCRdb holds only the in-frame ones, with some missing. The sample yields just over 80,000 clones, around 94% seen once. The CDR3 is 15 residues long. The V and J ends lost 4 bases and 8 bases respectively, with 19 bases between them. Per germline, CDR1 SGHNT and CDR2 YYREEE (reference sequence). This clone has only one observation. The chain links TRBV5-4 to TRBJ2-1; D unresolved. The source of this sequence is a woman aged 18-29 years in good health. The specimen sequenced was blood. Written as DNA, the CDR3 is TGTGCCAGCAGCGGTCGCGGTGTGGGCGAAGATGAGCAGTTCTTC. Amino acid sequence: CASSGRGVGEDEQFF.